Below, 6 T cell receptor beta chains from the same sample are listed, as sequenced in a study of blood T cell repertoires in COVID-19. TCRdb's table, derived via immunoSEQ multiplex PCR, lists solely in-frame clones and lacks some. The sample gives roughly 300,000 clones, under 90% of which show up once; around 4% is in the top ten. The sample consisted of PBMCs or T cells enriched from blood (not recorded which). The receptors come from a man between 25 and 39 years old who had recovered from COVID-19.

The rearrangement uses TRBV28 and TRBJ1-1, with TRBD1 matching over 12 bases. J was trimmed by 4 bases and V by 9 bases; bases with no gene match: 15. The germline CDR1 and CDR2 sequences are MDHEN and SYDVKM. The CDR3 is made up of 17 amino acids. The CDR3 is CASSSGTGGGWGTEAFF. The CDR3, as DNA: TGTGCCAGTAGCTCAGGGACAGGGGGCGGATGGGGCACTGAAGCTTTCTTT.

The genes are TRBV28 and TRBJ2-5; 7 positions agree with TRBD2. This CDR3 spans 14 amino acids. The germline CDR1 and CDR2 sequences are MDHEN and SYDVKM. Germline trimming cut 2 bases from V and 7 bases from J; bases unmatched to any gene: 7. DNA for the CDR3: TGTGCCAGCAGTTTAACGGGGGGTTCGGGGACCCAGTACTTC. It is translated as CASSLTGGSGTQYF.

The chain is built from TRBV27 and TRBJ2-2; D is uncertain. The CDR3 has 17 residues. Deletions cut 3 bases from V and 2 bases from J, with 16 bases between. The germline V gene has CDR1 MNHEY and CDR2 SMNVEV (reference sequence). The CDR3 loop is CASSFLARGPNTGELFF. The CDR3 DNA follows: TGTGCCAGCAGTTTCCTCGCCCGTGGGCCTAACACCGGGGAGCTGTTTTTT.

The rearrangement links TRBV3-1 (or the pseudogene TRBV3-2) to TRBJ1-2, with 7 bases identical to TRBD1. The CDR3 spans 13 residues. Unmatched junction bases numbered 3, after V lost 4 bases and J lost 4 bases. CDR1 and CDR2 from the germline V gene are LGHDT and YNNKEL (reference sequence). The CDR3, as DNA: TGTGCCAGCAGCCCGGGACAGTCCTATGGCTACACCTTC. Its protein is CASSPGQSYGYTF.

This clone appeared a single time. The V gene is TRBV19, the J gene TRBJ1-2; tentatively, D is TRBD1 (5 bases). Germline V lookup: CDR1 LNHDA, CDR2 SQIVND (reference sequence). Trimming took off 7 bases at V and 7 bases at J, with 13 bases between the two ends. CDR3 size: 12 residues. The chain's CDR3 is CASKGLVRGYTF. CDR3 sequence (DNA): TGTGCCAGTAAGGGGCTCGTACGTGGCTACACCTTC.

In its sample, this clone was seen once. The chain has TRBV27 and TRBJ1-1, with a tentative D call TRBD1 (6 bases). The CDR3 covers 16 residues. CDR1 is MNHEY and CDR2 is SMNVEV in the germline V gene (reference sequence). V dropped 3 bases and J dropped 4 bases, with 18 bases sitting between them. The CDR3 protein is CASSFNLGAWGTEAFF. In DNA, the CDR3 is TGTGCCAGCAGTTTTAATTTGGGGGCCTGGGGCACTGAAGCTTTCTTT.